This TCR beta chain originates from a study of cytomegalovirus exposure and HLA in healthy donors. The PCR had 60 Vbeta and 13 Jbeta primers. Sequencing was performed with immunoSEQ multiplex PCR; in TCRdb, only in-frame clones are kept and a portion is missing. The table records 100,000 to 150,000 clones, around 78% of them present only once. What was sequenced was PBMCs. This TCR was sampled from a man between 35 and 55 years old in good health and CMV-seronegative.

CDR3 DNA: TGTGCCAGCAGTACTCGGGATGAGCAGTTCTTC. As protein: CASSTRDEQFF. The chain has TRBV6-5 and TRBJ2-1; D remains ambiguous. V was clipped by 5 bases and J by 8 bases, with 7 bases between them. Germline V CDR1 and CDR2: MNHEY, SVGAGI. CDR3 size: 11 residues.